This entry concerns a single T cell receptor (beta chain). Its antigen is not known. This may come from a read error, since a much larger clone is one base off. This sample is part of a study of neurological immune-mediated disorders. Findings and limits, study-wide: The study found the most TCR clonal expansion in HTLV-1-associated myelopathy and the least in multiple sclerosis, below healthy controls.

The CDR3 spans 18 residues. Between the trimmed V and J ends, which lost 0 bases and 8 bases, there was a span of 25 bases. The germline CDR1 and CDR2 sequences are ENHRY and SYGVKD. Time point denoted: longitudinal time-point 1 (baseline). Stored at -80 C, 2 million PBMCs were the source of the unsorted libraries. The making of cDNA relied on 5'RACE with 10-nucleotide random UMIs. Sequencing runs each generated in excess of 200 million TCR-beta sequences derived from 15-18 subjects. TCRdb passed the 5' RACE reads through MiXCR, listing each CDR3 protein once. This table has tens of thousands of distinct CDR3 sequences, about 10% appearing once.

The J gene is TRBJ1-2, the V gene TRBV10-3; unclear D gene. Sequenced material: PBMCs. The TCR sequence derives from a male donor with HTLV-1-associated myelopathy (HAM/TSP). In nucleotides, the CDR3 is TGTGCCATCAGTGAGTCGGTGCTGGGTCGTCTGTGGAAGGAAGGCTACACCTTC. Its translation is CAISESVLGRLWKEGYTF.